This T cell receptor beta chain appears in the sequencing data of a study of control samples from healthy donors and cancer patients. TCRdb keeps only in-frame clones here, not all; method: immunoSEQ multiplex PCR. Among about 52,000 clones listed, 90% to 95% were seen once. Germline assignment: CDR1 SGHNT and CDR2 YYREEE (reference sequence). Trimming removed 2 bases from V and 5 bases from J, with 6 bases in between. The CDR3 spans 12 residues. The sample consisted of blood. The sequence was obtained from a man aged 25-45 years in good health. The V gene is TRBV5-4, the J gene TRBJ2-3; perhaps TRBD2 as D (6 bases). CDR3 nucleotide sequence: TGTGCCAGCAGCTTTAGCGGAGATACGCAGTATTTT. Protein sequence: CASSFSGDTQYF.